This T cell receptor (beta chain) was retrieved from a study of T cell responses to AZD1222 COVID-19 vaccine. Whole-study findings and limits: Nearly half of spike-specific TCRs reportedly go after variant regions that carry no mutations. Scientists sampled the repertoires only once the peak T cell response had passed.

Only in-frame clones appear in the TCRdb table, and some are missing; sequencing was by immunoSEQ multiplex PCR. The data hold about 93,000 clones, with approximately 90% observed a single time. A single count supports this clone. The antigen remains unidentified. Sequencing was performed on peripheral blood, taken 28 days after the second AZD1222 dose. The receptor comes from an adult who received the AZD1222 COVID-19 vaccine.

The CDR3 sequence: CASSPSLGGALAGELFF. In nucleotides, the CDR3 is TGTGCCAGCAGCCCCTCGCTGGGGGGGGCGTTAGCCGGGGAGCTGTTTTTT. The genes are TRBV7-8 and TRBJ2-2; a weak D match, TRBD2 (7 bases). The germline V gene encodes CDR1 SGHVS and CDR2 FQNEAQ. The CDR3 sequence is 17 residues long. Trimming took off 5 bases at V and 6 bases at J, with 22 bases between the two ends.